A single sample is the source of the 5 T cell receptor beta chains below, sequenced in a study of glioma-infiltrating T cells. Using RNA template, CDR3s of TCR alpha and beta were amplified with iRepertoire arm-PCR. Via MiXCR, TCRdb re-called the multiplex PCR reads, giving one row per CDR3 protein. The table includes tens of thousands of distinct CDR3 sequences, less than 30% detected once. Sequencing was carried out using glioma tissue, nonneoplastic brain tissue, or PBMCs (not recorded which). The receptors were sampled from a human donor with low-grade glioma or glioblastoma, undergoing nonglioma brain surgery, or in good health (not recorded which).

This clonotype was picked up many times. CDR3 bases: TGTGCCAGCAGTGAAGCGGGGGGGAAGGCTGGCTACACCTTC. It encodes CASSEAGGKAGYTF. The rearrangement uses TRBV6-1 and TRBJ1-2, with a possible D match to TRBD1 (5 bases). V lost 0 bases, J lost 7 bases, and 12 bases lay in between. Germline CDR1 and CDR2: MNHNS and SASEGT. CDR3 length: 14 residues.

This clonotype was detected ten times or more. The chain is built from TRBV20-1 and TRBJ1-1; no definite D call. The CDR3 length is 11 residues. Germline V gene lookup returns CDR1 DFQATT and CDR2 SNEGSKA (reference sequence). Trimming shortened V by 3 bases and J by 0 bases, and 2 bases separated the two germline ends. The CDR3 sequence is CSASLNTEAFF. The CDR3, as DNA: TGCAGTGCTAGCTTGAACACTGAAGCTTTCTTT.

This clonotype was recorded at least ten times. The rearrangement links TRBV7-9 to TRBJ1-1; 7 positions agree with TRBD1. The CDR3 is 14 amino acids. From germline, CDR1 is SEHNR and CDR2 FQNEAQ (reference sequence). V lost 5 bases to trimming and J lost 2 bases; unmatched junction nucleotides: 5. CDR3 nucleotide sequence: TGTGCCAGCAGCGACCGGGACAGTAACACTGAAGCTTTCTTT. It yields the protein CASSDRDSNTEAFF.

This clonotype has at least ten counts. V gene TRBV20-1 combines with J gene TRBJ2-1; 11 bases align to TRBD2. V was pared by 3 bases and J by 7 bases, with 5 bases of the junction left unmatched. The CDR3 has 14 amino acids. Germline-derived CDR1 and CDR2 are DFQATT and SNEGSKA (reference sequence). This CDR3 reads CSASRRLAGNEQFF. In DNA form, the CDR3 reads TGCAGTGCTAGTAGGAGACTAGCGGGGAATGAGCAGTTCTTC.

CDR3 bases: TGCAGCGTAGCCGGGGCCAAAAGGGACGAGCAGTACTTC. Protein sequence: CSVAGAKRDEQYF. The chain is built from TRBV29-1 and TRBJ2-7; D is tentatively TRBD1 or TRBD2 (5 bases each). Trimming cost V 6 bases and J 5 bases, with 17 bases left between them. Germline lookup yields CDR1 SQVTM and CDR2 ANQGSEA. This CDR3 is built from 13 residues.